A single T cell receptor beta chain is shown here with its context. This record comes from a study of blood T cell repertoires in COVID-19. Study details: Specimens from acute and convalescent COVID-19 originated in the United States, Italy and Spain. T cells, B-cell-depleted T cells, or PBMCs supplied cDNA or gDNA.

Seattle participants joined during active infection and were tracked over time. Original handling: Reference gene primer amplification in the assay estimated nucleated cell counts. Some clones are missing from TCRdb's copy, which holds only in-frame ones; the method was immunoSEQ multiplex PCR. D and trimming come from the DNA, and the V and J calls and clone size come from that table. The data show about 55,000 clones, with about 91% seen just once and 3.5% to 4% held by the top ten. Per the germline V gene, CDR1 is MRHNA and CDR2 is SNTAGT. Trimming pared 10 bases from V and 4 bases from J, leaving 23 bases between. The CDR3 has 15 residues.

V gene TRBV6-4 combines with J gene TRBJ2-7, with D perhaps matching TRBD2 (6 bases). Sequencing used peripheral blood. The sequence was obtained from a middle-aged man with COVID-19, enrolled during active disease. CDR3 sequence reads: CAIRQIGSGRYEQYF. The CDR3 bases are TGTGCCATCCGCCAAATAGGGAGCGGGCGGTACGAGCAGTACTTC.